This entry concerns a single TCR beta chain. Its matching antigen is unknown. The sample is drawn from a study of blood T cells in healthy people across ages. Points from the study as a whole: Changes seen in expanded clonotypes were possibly confounded by donor CMV status left unknown. The percentage of naive T cells correlated strongly with TCR beta diversity.

The V end was cut by 5 bases, the J end by 5 bases, with 24 bases between. Germline values: CDR1 SGHTA, CDR2 FQGNSA. CDR3 length equals 17 residues. Primers used in a second PCR of roughly 6 to 12 cycles were a sample-barcoded 5' primer and a J-beta primer mix. Carrying 12 random nucleotides, a template-switch adaptor labeled each individual cDNA molecule. In TCRdb, the 5' RACE reads were re-called with MiXCR into one record per CDR3 protein. The sample records 700,000 or so distinct CDR3 sequences, 22% being singletons. Every donor provided around 10 milliliters of peripheral blood. The clonotype comes from a man in his 70s in good health. This chain uses TRBV7-2 with TRBJ1-2, with a weak D call TRBD1 (6 bases). Sequenced: blood. DNA for the CDR3: TGTGCCAGCAGCCGCCTATCAACAGGGAACCCAGGGTATGGCTACACCTTC. Translation gives CASSRLSTGNPGYGYTF.